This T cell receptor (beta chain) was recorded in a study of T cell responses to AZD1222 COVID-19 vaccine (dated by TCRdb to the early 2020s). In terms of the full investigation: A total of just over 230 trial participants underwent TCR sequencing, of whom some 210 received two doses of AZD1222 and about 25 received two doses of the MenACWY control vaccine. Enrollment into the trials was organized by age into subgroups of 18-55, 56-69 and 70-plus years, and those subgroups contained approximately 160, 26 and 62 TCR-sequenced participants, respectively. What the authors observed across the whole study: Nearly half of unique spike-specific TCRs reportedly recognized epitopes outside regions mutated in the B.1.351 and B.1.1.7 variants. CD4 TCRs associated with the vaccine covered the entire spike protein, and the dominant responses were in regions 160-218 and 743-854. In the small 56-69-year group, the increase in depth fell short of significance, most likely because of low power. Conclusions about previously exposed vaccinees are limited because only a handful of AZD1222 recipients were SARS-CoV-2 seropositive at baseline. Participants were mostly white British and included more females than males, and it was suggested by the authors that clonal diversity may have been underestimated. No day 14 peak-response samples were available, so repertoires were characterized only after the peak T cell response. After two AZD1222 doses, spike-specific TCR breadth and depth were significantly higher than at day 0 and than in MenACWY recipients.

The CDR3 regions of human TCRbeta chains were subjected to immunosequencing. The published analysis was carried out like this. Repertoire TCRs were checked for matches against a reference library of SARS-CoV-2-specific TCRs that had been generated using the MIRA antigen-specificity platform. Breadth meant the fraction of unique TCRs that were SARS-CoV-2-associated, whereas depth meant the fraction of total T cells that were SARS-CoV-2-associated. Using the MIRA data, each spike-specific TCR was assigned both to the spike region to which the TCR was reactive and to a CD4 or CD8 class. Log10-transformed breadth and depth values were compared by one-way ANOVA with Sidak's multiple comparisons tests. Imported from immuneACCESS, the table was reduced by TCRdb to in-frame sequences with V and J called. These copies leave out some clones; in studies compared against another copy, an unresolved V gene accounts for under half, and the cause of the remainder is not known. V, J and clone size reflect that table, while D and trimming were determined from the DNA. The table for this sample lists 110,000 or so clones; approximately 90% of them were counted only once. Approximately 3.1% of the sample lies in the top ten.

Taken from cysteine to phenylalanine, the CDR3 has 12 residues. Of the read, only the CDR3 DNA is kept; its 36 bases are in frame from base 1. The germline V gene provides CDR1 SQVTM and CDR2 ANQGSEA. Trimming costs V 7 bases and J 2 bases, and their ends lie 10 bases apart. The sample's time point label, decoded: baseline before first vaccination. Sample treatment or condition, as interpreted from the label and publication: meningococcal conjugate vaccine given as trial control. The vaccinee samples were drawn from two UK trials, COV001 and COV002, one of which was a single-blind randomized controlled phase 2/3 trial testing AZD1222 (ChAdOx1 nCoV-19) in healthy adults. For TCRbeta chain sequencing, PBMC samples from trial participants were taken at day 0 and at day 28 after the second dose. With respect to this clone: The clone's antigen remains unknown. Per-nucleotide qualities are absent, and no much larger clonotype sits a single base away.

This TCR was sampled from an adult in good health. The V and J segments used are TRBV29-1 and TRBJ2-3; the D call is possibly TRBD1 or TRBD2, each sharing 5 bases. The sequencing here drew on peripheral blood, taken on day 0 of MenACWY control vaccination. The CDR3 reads CSASGTTDTQYF. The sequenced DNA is TGCAGCGCCTCGGGGACCACAGATACGCAGTATTTT.